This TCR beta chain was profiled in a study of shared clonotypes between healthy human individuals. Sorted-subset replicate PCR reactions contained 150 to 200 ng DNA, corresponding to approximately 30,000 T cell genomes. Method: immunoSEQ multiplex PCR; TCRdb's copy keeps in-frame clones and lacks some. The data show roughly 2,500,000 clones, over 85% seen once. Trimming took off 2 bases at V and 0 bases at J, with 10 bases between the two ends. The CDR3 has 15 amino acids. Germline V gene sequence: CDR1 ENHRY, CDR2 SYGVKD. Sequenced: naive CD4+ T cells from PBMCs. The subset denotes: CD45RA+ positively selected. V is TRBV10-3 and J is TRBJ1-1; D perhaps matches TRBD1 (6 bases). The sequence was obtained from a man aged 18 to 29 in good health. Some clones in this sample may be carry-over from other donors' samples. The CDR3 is CAISERTGMNTEAFF. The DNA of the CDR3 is TGTGCCATCAGTGAGAGAACAGGGATGAACACTGAAGCTTTCTTT.